This T cell receptor (beta chain) was sequenced for a study of blood T cell repertoires in COVID-19. Method: immunoSEQ multiplex PCR; TCRdb's copy keeps in-frame clones and lacks some. The sample records around 170,000 clones, roughly 90% being singletons. Cohort 3 donors were reported recovered after two negative PCRs, clearance, or symptom resolution. V was pared by 3 bases and J by 3 bases, with 6 bases between. CDR3 length: 12 residues. In germline, CDR1 is LGHDT, CDR2 YNNKEL (reference sequence). This chain joins TRBV3-1 (or the pseudogene TRBV3-2) and TRBJ2-7; D remains unclear. The sequence derives from a woman between 45 and 65 years old who had recovered from COVID-19. The sequenced material came from PBMCs or T cells enriched from blood (not recorded which). CDR3 sequence: CASSQFYYEQYF. DNA of the CDR3: TGTGCCAGCAGCCAGTTTTACTACGAGCAGTACTTC.